This passage covers 14 T cell receptor beta chains from one sample sequenced in a study of sequential checkpoint blockade in melanoma. Described treatment: randomized to nivolumab then ipilimumab (arm A) or the reverse (arm B). This table comes from immunoSEQ multiplex PCR, and its TCRdb copy is limited to in-frame clones, with some not included. The sample holds about 6,000 clones; 20% to 25% are singletons and the top ten take around a tenth. Sequenced material: tumor tissue (inferred from file names), taken from a patient given nivolumab and ipilimumab in sequence. These TCRs come from a human donor with melanoma.

This clone was seen repeatedly, ten times or more. The V call is TRBV11-3, the J call TRBJ1-2; 9 bases align to TRBD1. Unmatched junction bases numbered 9, after V lost 2 bases and J lost 5 bases. Germline V gene lookup returns CDR1 SGHNT and CDR2 YENEEA. The CDR3 is made up of 16 amino acids. The CDR3 nucleotides read TGTGCCAGCAGCTTAAGTGGGACAGGGAGCGGGTATGGCTACACCTTC. Its protein is CASSLSGTGSGYGYTF.

This clone was recorded once. The chain combines TRBV29-1 with TRBJ2-1; D possibly corresponds to TRBD1 (5 bases). The CDR3 runs 12 residues. CDR1 is SQVTM, CDR2 ANQGSEA, per germline. V dropped 7 bases and J dropped 3 bases, with 10 bases sitting between them. The CDR3 DNA is TGCAGCGCCCGGACAAACTACAATGAGCAGTTCTTC. Residues: CSARTNYNEQFF.

The chain links TRBV11-3 to TRBJ1-4, with 9 positions matching TRBD1. The length of the CDR3 is 17 residues. From germline, CDR1 is SGHNT and CDR2 YENEEA. V gave up 4 bases and J gave up 8 bases; unmatched junction bases: 14. The CDR3 here is CASSSRGGDRAEEKLFF. CDR3 sequence (DNA): TGTGCCAGCAGCTCCAGAGGTGGGGACAGGGCAGAGGAAAAACTGTTTTTT.

This clone has more than one count but fewer than ten. J is TRBJ1-1 and V is TRBV19; D may be TRBD1 (5 bases). Germline V lookup: CDR1 LNHDA, CDR2 SQIVND (reference sequence). V was shortened by 5 bases and J by 4 bases, with 11 bases between the two germline ends. This CDR3 contains 13 residues. The CDR3 nucleotides read TGTGCCAGTAGTTTCGGGACCGTCACTGAAGCTTTCTTT. This translates into CASSFGTVTEAFF.

This clone was recorded a few times. The rearrangement uses TRBV6-8 and TRBJ2-7; 10 positions match TRBD1. The V segment lost 4 bases and the J segment 1 base; nucleotides outside the gene matches: 13. This CDR3 is 18 amino acids long. CDR1 is MNHGY and CDR2 is SAAAGT in the germline V gene. The CDR3 DNA reads as TGTGCCAGCAGTTTAAGACCTCTCGGGACAGGGGTATCCTACGAGCAGTACTTC. Encoded protein: CASSLRPLGTGVSYEQYF.

V is TRBV11-1 and J is TRBJ1-3; D remains unclear. The CDR3 has 14 amino acids. Trimming removed 3 bases from V and 6 bases from J, with 12 bases in between. The V gene's germline CDR1 is SGHAT and CDR2 FQDESV (reference sequence). The CDR3, as DNA: TGTGCCAGCAGCTTCTCGCGGATAGTAAACACCATATATTTT. Encoded protein: CASSFSRIVNTIYF. The whole variable domain, remainder taken from reference TRBV11-1 and TRBJ1-3, is EAEVAQSPRYKITEKSQAVAFWCDPISGHATLYWYRQILGQGPELLVQFQDESVVDDSQLPKDRFSAERLKGVDSTLKIQPAELGDSAMYLCASSFSRIVNTIYFGEGSWLTVV.

The chain employs TRBV28 and TRBJ2-3; 7 positions agree with TRBD1. J lost 5 bases, V lost 6 bases, and 5 bases had no gene match. Germline V gene data show CDR1 as MDHEN and CDR2 as SYDVKM. The CDR3 is 13 amino acids. For the CDR3, the DNA is TGTGCCAGCAGGAGGGGGCGGGTAGATACGCAGTATTTT. This encodes CASRRGRVDTQYF.

This clone occurred a few times. This chain links TRBV4-1 with TRBJ2-5; no clear D gene. CDR3 length equals 14 residues. The V gene's germline CDR1 is MGHRA and CDR2 YSYEKL. Trimming removed 0 bases from V and 1 base from J, with 6 bases in between. The CDR3: CASSQDSLQETQYF. The DNA of the CDR3 is TGCGCCAGCAGCCAAGATAGCCTCCAAGAGACCCAGTACTTC.

The V and J genes are TRBV5-1 and TRBJ2-7, with D perhaps matching TRBD1 (5 bases). Trimming removed 0 bases from V and 3 bases from J, with 16 bases in between. The germline V gene encodes CDR1 SGHRS and CDR2 YFSETQ. CDR3 length: 16 residues. The DNA for the CDR3 is TGCGCCAGCAGCTTGGGATCCAGGGTCCCTCACTACGAGCAGTACTTC. It codes for CASSLGSRVPHYEQYF.

This clone was recorded a few times. This rearrangement joins TRBV11-3 to TRBJ1-1; possibly TRBD1 for D (6 bases). The CDR3 has 15 residues. Trimming pared 1 base from V and 4 bases from J, leaving 13 bases between. The germline gives CDR1 SGHNT, CDR2 YENEEA. CDR3 DNA sequence: TGTGCCAGCAGCTTAGGGGGGGCCGCGGGCACTGAAGCTTTCTTT. The encoded protein is CASSLGGAAGTEAFF.

This clone was observed at least ten times. The V call is TRBV6-8, the J call TRBJ2-3; D gene unclear. CDR1 and CDR2 (germline): MNHGY, SAAAGT. CDR3 size: 14 residues. Between the trimmed V and J ends, which lost 2 bases and 2 bases, there was a span of 8 bases. The CDR3 is CASSYVENTDTQYF. The CDR3 nucleotides read TGTGCCAGCAGTTACGTCGAAAACACAGATACGCAGTATTTT.

By frequency in the sample, this clone is medium-sized. The rearrangement uses TRBV30 and TRBJ2-1, with D perhaps TRBD1 (5 bases). Trimming stripped 2 bases from V and 3 bases from J, with 11 bases between. The CDR3 is 14 amino acids. Germline V gene data show CDR1 as GTSNPN and CDR2 as SVGIG (reference sequence). This CDR3 reads CAWSFSDIYNEQFF. The CDR3 bases are TGTGCCTGGAGTTTCTCGGACATCTACAATGAGCAGTTCTTC. Full variable domain (remainder filled in from reference TRBV30 and TRBJ2-1): SQTIHQWPATLVQPVGSPLSLECTVEGTSNPNLYWYRQAAGRGLQLLFYSVGIGQISSEVPQNLSASRPQDRQFILSSKKLLLSDSGFYLCAWSFSDIYNEQFFGPGTRLTVL.

In DNA form, the CDR3 reads TGTGCCAGCAGTCCCCATTCGGGGGGTCGGGAGACCCAGTACTTC. Protein product: CASSPHSGGRETQYF. The rearrangement uses TRBV14 and TRBJ2-5; TRBD2 matches 7 bases. Germline-derived CDR1 and CDR2 are SGHDN and FVKESK. The CDR3 is made up of 15 amino acids. The trim removed 6 bases at V and 5 bases at J, leaving 12 bases unmatched.

This clone was counted between two and nine times. The chain joins TRBV29-1 to TRBJ2-3; 7 bases fit TRBD1. Germline-derived CDR1 and CDR2 are SQVTM and ANQGSEA. The CDR3 spans 14 residues. V shed 3 bases and J 7 bases; nucleotides not matched to a gene: 10. The CDR3 here is CSVDIGGASHTQYF. The CDR3 DNA follows: TGCAGCGTTGATATAGGGGGCGCGAGCCATACGCAGTATTTT.